Reported below is one T cell receptor (beta chain). The data were taken from a study of blood T cell repertoires in COVID-19. TCRdb's copy holds only in-frame clones and misses some; the assay was immunoSEQ multiplex PCR. The sample includes 45,000 to 55,000 clones, roughly 84% of them seen just once. Trimming shortened V by 3 bases and J by 0 bases, and 15 bases separated the two germline ends. Germline loops: CDR1 GTSNPN, CDR2 SVGIG (reference sequence). The CDR3 totals 15 residues. Specimen: peripheral blood. V usage is TRBV30 and J usage is TRBJ2-7; D remains ambiguous. The sequence was obtained from a man between 45 and 60 years old with active COVID-19. The CDR3, as DNA: TGTGCCTGGAGCGGTAGTGCGGTCCCCTCCTACGAGCAGTACTTC. Its protein is CAWSGSAVPSYEQYF. Drawing the rest from reference TRBV30 and TRBJ2-7, the complete variable domain is SQTIHQWPATLVQPVGSPLSLECTVEGTSNPNLYWYRQAAGRGLQLLFYSVGIGQISSEVPQNLSASRPQDRQFILSSKKLLLSDSGFYLCAWSGSAVPSYEQYFGPGTRLTVT.